This T cell receptor (beta chain) was sequenced for a study of blood T cell repertoires in COVID-19. Clones were read by immunoSEQ multiplex PCR, and TCRdb kept only the in-frame ones, dropping some. The sample lists 52,000 or so clones, about nine tenths occurring once. V lost 2 bases, J lost 6 bases, and 19 bases lay in between. In germline, CDR1 is MNHEY, CDR2 SVGAGI. This CDR3 region has 16 residues. The chain joins TRBV6-5 to TRBJ2-5; maybe TRBD1 (5 bases). Source material: peripheral blood. The TCR was taken from a man of 80 years or more with acute or convalescent COVID-19. DNA for the CDR3: TGTGCCAGCAGTTACAGCCAGGCGGTTTTGGGGCAGACCCAGTACTTC. It is translated as CASSYSQAVLGQTQYF.